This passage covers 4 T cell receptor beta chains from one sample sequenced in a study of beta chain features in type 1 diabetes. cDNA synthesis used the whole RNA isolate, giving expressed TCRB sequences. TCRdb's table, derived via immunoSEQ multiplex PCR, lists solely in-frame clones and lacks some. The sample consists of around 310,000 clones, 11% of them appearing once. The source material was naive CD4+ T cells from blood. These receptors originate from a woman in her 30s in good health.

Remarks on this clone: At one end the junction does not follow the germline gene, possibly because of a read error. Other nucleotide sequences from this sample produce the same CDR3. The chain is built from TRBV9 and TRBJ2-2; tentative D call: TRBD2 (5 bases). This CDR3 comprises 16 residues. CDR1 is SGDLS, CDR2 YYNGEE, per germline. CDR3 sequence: CASSVGLGLASGELFF. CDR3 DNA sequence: TGTGCCAGCAGCGTAGGGTTAGGGCTAGCCTCCGGTGAGCTGTTTTTT.

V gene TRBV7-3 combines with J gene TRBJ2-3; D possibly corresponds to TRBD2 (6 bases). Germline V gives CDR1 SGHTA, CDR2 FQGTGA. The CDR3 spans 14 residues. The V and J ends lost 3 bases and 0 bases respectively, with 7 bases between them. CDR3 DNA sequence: TGTGCCAGCAGCTTTGGGAGGAGCACAGATACGCAGTATTTT. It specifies CASSFGRSTDTQYF.

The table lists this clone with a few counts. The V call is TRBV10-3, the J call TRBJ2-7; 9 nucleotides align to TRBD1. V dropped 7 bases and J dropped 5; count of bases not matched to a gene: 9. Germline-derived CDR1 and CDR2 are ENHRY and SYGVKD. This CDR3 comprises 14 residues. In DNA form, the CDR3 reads TGTGCCATCATGCCGGGACAGGGCGTCAACGAGCAGTACTTC. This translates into CAIMPGQGVNEQYF.

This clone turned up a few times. CDR3 DNA sequence: TGCGCCAGCAGCTCCGCCTCTTGGACTAGCGGGAGCAATGAGCAGTTCTTC. This translates into CASSSASWTSGSNEQFF. The chain carries TRBV5-1 and TRBJ2-1; the match to TRBD2 covers 13 bases. This CDR3 has 17 residues. Germline V gene data show CDR1 as SGHRS and CDR2 as YFSETQ. V dropped 3 bases and J dropped 6; count of bases not matched to a gene: 9.